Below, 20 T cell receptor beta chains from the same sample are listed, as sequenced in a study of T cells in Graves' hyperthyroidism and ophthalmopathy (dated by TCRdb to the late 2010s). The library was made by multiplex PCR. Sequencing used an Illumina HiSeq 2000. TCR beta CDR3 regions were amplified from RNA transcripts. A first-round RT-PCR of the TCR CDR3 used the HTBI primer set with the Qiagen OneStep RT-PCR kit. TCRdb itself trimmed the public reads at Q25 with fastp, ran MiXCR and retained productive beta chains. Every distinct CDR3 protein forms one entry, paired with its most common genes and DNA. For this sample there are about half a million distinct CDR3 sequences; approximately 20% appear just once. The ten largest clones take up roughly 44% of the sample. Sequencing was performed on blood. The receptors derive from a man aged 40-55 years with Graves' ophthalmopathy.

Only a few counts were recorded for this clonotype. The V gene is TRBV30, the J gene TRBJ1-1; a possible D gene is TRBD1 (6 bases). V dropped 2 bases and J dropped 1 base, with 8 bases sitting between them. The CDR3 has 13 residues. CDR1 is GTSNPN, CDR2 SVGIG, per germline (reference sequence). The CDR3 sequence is CAWSRGTNTEAFF. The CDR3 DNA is TGTGCCTGGAGTAGGGGGACGAACACTGAAGCTTTCTTT.

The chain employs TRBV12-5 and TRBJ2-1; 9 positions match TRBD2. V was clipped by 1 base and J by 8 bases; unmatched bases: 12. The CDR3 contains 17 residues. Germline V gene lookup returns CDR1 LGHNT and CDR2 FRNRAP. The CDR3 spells CASGLDCRASGADEQFF. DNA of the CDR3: TGTGCTAGTGGTTTGGACTGCCGGGCTAGCGGGGCAGATGAGCAGTTCTTC.

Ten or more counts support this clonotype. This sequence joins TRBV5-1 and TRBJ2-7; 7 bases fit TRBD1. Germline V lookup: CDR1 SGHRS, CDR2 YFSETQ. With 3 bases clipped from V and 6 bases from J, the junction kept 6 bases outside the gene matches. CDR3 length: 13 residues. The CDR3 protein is CASSYGQAGEQYF. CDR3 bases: TGCGCCAGCAGCTACGGACAGGCTGGCGAGCAGTACTTC.

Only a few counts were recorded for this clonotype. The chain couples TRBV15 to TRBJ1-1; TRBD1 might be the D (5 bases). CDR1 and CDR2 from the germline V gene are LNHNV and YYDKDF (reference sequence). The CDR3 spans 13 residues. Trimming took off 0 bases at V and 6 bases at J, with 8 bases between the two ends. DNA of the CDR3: TGTGCCACCAGCAGAGATTTGGGGGCTGAAGCTTTCTTT. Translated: CATSRDLGAEAFF.

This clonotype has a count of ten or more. CDR3 coding DNA: TGTGCCAGCCCCCGCAGCGGCCATGAGCAGTTCTTC. Its translation: CASPRSGHEQFF. The chain links TRBV7-2 to TRBJ2-1; the D gene is possibly TRBD2 (5 bases). Germline CDR1 reads SGHTA; CDR2 reads FQGNSA. The V end lost 8 bases, the J end lost 8 bases, and 13 bases lay between the germline ends. CDR3 length equals 12 residues. The variable domain in full, with the rest retrieved from reference TRBV7-2 and TRBJ2-1, is GAGVSQSPSNKVTEKGKDVELRCDPISGHTALYWYRQSLGQGLEFLIYFQGNSAPDKSGLPSDRFSAERTGGSVSTLTIQRTQQEDSAVYLCASPRSGHEQFFGPGTRLTVL.

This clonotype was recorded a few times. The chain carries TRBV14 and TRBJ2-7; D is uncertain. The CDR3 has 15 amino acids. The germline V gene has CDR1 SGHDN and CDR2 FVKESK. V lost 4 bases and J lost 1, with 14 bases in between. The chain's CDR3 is CASSLKGTTSYEQYF. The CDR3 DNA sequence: TGTGCCAGCAGCCTCAAAGGCACGACATCCTACGAGCAGTACTTC.

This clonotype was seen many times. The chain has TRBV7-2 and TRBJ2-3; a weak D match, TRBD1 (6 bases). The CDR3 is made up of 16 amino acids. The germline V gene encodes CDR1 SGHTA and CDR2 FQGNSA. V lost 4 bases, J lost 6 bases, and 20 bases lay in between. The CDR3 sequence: CASSSLVQRQGDTQYF. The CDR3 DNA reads TGTGCCAGCAGCTCCCTTGTACAGCGTCAGGGGGATACGCAGTATTTT. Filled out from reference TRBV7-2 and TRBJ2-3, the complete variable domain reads GAGVSQSPSNKVTEKGKDVELRCDPISGHTALYWYRQSLGQGLEFLIYFQGNSAPDKSGLPSDRFSAERTGGSVSTLTIQRTQQEDSAVYLCASSSLVQRQGDTQYFGPGTRLTVL.

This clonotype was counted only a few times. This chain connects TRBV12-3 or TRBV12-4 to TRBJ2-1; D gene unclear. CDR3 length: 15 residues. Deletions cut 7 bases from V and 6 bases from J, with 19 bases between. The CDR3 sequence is CASKSKEISGNEQFF. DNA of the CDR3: TGTGCCAGCAAAAGCAAGGAGATTAGTGGCAATGAGCAGTTCTTC.

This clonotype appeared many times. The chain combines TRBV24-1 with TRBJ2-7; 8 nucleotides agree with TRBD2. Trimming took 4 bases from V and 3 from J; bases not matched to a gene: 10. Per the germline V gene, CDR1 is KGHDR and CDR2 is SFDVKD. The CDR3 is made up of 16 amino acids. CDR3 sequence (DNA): TGTGCCACCAGTGACGCGGGAGGCGGGAGTGGCTACGAGCAGTACTTC. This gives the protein CATSDAGGGSGYEQYF.

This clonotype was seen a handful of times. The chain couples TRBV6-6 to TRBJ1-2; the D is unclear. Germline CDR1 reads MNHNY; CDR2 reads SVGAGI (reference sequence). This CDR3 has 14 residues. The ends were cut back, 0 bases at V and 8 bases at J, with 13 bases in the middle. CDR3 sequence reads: CASSYSGPRGGYTF. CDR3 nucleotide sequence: TGTGCCAGCAGTTACTCGGGCCCTCGCGGGGGCTACACCTTC.

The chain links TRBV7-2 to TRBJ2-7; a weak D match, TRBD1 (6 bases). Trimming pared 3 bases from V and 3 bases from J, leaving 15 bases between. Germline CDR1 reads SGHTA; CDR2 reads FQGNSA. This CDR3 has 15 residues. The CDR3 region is CASSLSGTNYYEQYF. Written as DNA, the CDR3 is TGTGCCAGCAGCTTGTCGGGGACAAATTACTACGAGCAGTACTTC.

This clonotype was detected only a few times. CDR3 residues: CASQGAREAFF. CDR3 in DNA: TGTGCCAGTCAGGGGGCTCGCGAAGCTTTCTTT. The rearrangement links TRBV2 to TRBJ1-1; TRBD1 matches 8 bases. The CDR3 contains 11 residues. CDR1 and CDR2 (germline): SNHLY, FYNNEI. V was pared by 9 bases and J by 8 bases, with 5 bases of the junction left unmatched.

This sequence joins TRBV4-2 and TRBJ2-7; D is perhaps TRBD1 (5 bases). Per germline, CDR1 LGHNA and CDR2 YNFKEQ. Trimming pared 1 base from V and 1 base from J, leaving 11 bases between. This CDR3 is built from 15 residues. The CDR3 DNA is TGTGCCAGCAGCCAAGTAACAGGCGCGTCCTACGAGCAGTACTTC. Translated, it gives CASSQVTGASYEQYF.

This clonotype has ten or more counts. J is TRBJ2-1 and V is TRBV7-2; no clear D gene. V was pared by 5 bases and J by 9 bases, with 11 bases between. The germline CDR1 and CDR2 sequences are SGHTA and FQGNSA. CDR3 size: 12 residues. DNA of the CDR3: TGTGCCAGCAGCCTCGGTTTAGGTGAGCAGTTCTTC. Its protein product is CASSLGLGEQFF. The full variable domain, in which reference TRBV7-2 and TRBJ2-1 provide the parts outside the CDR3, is GAGVSQSPSNKVTEKGKDVELRCDPISGHTALYWYRQSLGQGLEFLIYFQGNSAPDKSGLPSDRFSAERTGGSVSTLTIQRTQQEDSAVYLCASSLGLGEQFFGPGTRLTVL.

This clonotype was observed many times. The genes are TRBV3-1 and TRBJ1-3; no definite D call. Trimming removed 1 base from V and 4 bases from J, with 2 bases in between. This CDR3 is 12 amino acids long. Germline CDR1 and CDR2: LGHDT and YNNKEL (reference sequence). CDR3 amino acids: CASSQVGNTIYF. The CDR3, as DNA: TGTGCCAGCAGCCAAGTGGGAAACACCATATATTTT.

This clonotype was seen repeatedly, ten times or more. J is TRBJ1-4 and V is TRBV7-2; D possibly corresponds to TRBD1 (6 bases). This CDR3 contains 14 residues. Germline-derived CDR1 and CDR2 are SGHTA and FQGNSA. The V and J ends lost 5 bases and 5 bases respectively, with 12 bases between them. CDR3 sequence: CASSLGGGNEKLFF. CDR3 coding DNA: TGTGCCAGCAGCCTAGGGGGAGGGAATGAAAAACTGTTTTTT. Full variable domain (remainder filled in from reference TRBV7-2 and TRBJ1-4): GAGVSQSPSNKVTEKGKDVELRCDPISGHTALYWYRQSLGQGLEFLIYFQGNSAPDKSGLPSDRFSAERTGGSVSTLTIQRTQQEDSAVYLCASSLGGGNEKLFFGSGTQLSVL.

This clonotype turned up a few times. Here the CDR3 reads CASSRGGDYGYTF. CDR3 DNA sequence: TGTGCCAGCAGTCGAGGAGGTGACTATGGCTACACCTTC. The V gene is TRBV2, the J gene TRBJ1-2; D gene ambiguous. Germline CDR1 SNHLY, CDR2 FYNNEI. V was shortened by 5 bases and J by 3 bases, with 10 bases between the two germline ends. The CDR3 runs to 13 residues.

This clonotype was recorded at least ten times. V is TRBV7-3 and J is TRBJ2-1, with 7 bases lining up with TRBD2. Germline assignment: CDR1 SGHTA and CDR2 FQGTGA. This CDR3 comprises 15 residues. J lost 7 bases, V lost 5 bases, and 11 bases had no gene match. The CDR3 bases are TGTGCCAGCAGCGAGAGGGGCGGGAGTAAAAATGAGCAGTTCTTC. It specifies CASSERGGSKNEQFF.

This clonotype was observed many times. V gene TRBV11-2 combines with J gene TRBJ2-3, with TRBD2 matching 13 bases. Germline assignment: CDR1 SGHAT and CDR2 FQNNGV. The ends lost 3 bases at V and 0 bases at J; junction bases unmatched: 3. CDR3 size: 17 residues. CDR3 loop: CASSLTSGGTSTDTQYF. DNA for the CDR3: TGTGCCAGCAGCTTGACTAGCGGGGGGACTAGCACAGATACGCAGTATTTT.

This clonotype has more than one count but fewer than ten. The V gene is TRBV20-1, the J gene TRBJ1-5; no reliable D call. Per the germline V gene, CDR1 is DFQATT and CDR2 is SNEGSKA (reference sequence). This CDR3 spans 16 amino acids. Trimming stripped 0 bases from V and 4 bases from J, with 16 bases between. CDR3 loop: CSARDVLSPGNQPQHF. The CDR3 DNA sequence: TGCAGTGCTAGAGATGTTTTATCGCCTGGGAATCAGCCCCAGCATTTT.